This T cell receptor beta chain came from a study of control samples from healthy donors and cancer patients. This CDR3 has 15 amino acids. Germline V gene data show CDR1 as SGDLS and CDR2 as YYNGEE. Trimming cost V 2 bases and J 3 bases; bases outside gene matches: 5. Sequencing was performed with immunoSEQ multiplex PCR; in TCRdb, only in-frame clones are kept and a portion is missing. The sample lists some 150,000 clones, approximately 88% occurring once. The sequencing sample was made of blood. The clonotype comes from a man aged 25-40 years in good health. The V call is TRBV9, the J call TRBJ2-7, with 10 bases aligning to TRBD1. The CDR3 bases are TGTGCCAGCAGCGTGGAGGACAGGGGGTTCTACGAGCAGTACTTC. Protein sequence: CASSVEDRGFYEQYF.